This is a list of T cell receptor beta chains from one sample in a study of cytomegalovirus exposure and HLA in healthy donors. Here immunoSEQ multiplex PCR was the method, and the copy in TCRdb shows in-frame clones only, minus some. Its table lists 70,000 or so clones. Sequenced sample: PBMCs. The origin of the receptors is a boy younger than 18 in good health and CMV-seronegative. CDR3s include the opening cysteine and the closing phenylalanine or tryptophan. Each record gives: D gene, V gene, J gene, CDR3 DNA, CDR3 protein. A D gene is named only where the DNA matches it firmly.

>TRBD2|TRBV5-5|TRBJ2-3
TGTGCCAGCAGCCCAGGACTAGCGGGCGCCACAGATACGCAGTATTTT
CASSPGLAGATDTQYF
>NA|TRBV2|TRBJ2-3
TGTGCCAGCAGTGACTTGGGCCTCGGCACAGATACGCAGTATTTT
CASSDLGLGTDTQYF
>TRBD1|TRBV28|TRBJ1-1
TGTGCCAGCAGAAAGGGGGCGATTGGTAACACTGAAGCTTTCTTT
CASRKGAIGNTEAFF
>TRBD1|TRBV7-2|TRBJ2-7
TGTGCCAGCAGCCCGGACAGGGACTCAAGCTACGAGCAGTACTTC
CASSPDRDSSYEQYF
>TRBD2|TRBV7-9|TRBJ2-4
TGTGCCAGCAGCCCAGGACTAGCGGGCCTCAAGGACATTCAGTACTTC
CASSPGLAGLKDIQYF
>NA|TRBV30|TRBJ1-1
TGTGCCTGGAGTGTACTGGGGGGAAACACTGAAGCTTTCTTT
CAWSVLGGNTEAFF
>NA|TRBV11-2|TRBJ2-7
TGTGCCAGCAGCCCTTTGGACAGAGGAGTCTACGAGCAGTACTTC
CASSPLDRGVYEQYF
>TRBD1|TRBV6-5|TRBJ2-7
TGTGCCAGCAGTTACTCGTACAGGGGGCTCCACGAGCAGTACTTC
CASSYSYRGLHEQYF
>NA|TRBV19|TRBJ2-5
TGTGCCAGTAGCGTTTCGGGACAACCAAGGGGAGAGACCCAGTACTTC
CASSVSGQPRGETQYF
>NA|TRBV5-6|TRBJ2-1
TGTGCCAGCAGCTTGGCTATCGACAATGAGCAGTTCTTC
CASSLAIDNEQFF
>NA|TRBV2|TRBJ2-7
TGTGCCAGCAGAGCTGACAGGAGCTCCTACGAGCAGTACTTC
CASRADRSSYEQYF
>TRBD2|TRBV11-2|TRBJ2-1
TGTGCCAGCAGCTTGGCGGGAGTCTCCGACAATGAGCAGTTCTTC
CASSLAGVSDNEQFF
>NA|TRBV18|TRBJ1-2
TGTGCCAGCTCGCGAGGAGCCTATGGCTACACCTTC
CASSRGAYGYTF
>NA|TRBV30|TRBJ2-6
TGTGCAGGGAGCTCTGGGGCCAACGTCCTGACTTTC
CAGSSGANVLTF
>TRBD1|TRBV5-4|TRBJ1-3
TGTGCCAGCAGCTTGGGGGGACAGAGCTCTGGAAACACCATATATTTT
CASSLGGQSSGNTIYF
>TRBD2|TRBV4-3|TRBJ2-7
TGCGCCAGCAGCCAAGAAACTAGCGGGAGTGTCTACGAGCAGTACTTC
CASSQETSGSVYEQYF
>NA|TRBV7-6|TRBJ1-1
TGTGCCAGCAGCTCGACAGTTAACACTGAAGCTTTCTTT
CASSSTVNTEAFF
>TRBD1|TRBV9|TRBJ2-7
TGTGCCAGCAGCGCCGCCGGGACAGGGGTCGGTGAGCAGTACTTC
CASSAAGTGVGEQYF
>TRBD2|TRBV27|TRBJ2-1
TGTGCCAGCAGTTTTGCCCTGGGGGGAGGGCCTATGAATGAGCAGTTCTTC
CASSFALGGGPMNEQFF
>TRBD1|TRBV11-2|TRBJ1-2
TGTGCCAGCAGCCACATGACAGGGAACTATGGCTACACCTTC
CASSHMTGNYGYTF
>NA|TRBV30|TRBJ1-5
TGTGCCTGGAGTATCAGATTTAGCAATCAGCCCCAGCATTTT
CAWSIRFSNQPQHF
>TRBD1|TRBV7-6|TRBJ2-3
TGTGCCAGCAGCCTTGACAGGGTCGATACGCAGTATTTT
CASSLDRVDTQYF
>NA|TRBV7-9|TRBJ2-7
TGTGCCAGCAGCATATACAGAGAGTACAACTACGAGCAGTACTTC
CASSIYREYNYEQYF
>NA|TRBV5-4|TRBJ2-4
TGTGCCAGCAGCTTGGATTACACCGTAGCCAAAAACATTCAGTACTTC
CASSLDYTVAKNIQYF
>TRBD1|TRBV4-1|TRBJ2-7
TGCGCCAGCAGCCAGGCCGGGACAGGGGGCGTGAATGCCTACGAGCAGTACTTC
CASSQAGTGGVNAYEQYF
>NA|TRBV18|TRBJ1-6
TGTGCCAGCTCACCGACTCCTCCTAATTCACCCCTCCACTTT
CASSPTPPNSPLHF
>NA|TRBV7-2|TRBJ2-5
TGTGCCAGCAGCTTAGCGCGAAACCAAGAGACCCAGTACTTC
CASSLARNQETQYF
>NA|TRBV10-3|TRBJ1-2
TGTGCCATCAGTGAGTTCCCTGCAGGAACCTATGGCTACACCTTC
CAISEFPAGTYGYTF
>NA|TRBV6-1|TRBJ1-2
TGTGCCAGCAGCCATAAGGGGCAGGTTAACTATGGCTACACCTTC
CASSHKGQVNYGYTF
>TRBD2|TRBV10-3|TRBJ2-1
TGTGCCATCAGTGAGTCTAGCGGGCCCGGCAATGAGCAGTTCTTC
CAISESSGPGNEQFF
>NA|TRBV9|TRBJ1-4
TGTGCCAGCAGCGTATCGGGGGAAAAACTGTTTTTT
CASSVSGEKLFF
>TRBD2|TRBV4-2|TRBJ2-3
TGTGCCAGCAGCCAAGAGGTAGCGGGAGGGGATACGCAGTATTTT
CASSQEVAGGDTQYF
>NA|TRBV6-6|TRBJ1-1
TGTGCCAGCAGTTACTCGAGTATTTCTCGGACACCTGAAGCTTTCTTT
CASSYSSISRTPEAFF
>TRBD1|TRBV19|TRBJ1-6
TGTGCCAGTAGTATTGGAGGACAGGGACTTTCACCCCTCCACTTT
CASSIGGQGLSPLHF
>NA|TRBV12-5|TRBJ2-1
TGTGCTAGTGGTTTTGGGCGGGGGCGATATCTGGATGAGCAGTTCTTC
CASGFGRGRYLDEQFF
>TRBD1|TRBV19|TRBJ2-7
TGTGCCAGTAGGGGGACAGGGGGATCCTACGAGCAGTACTTC
CASRGTGGSYEQYF
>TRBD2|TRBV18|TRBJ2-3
TGTGCCAGCTCACCAAAGAGCGGGAGGGCCTTTCCAGATACGCAGTATTTT
CASSPKSGRAFPDTQYF
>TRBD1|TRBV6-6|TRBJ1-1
TGTGCCAGCAGTTACCCGAATCACAGGGGGTGGACTGAAGCTTTCTTT
CASSYPNHRGWTEAFF
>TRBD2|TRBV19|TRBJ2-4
TGTGCCAGTAGTATAGTTGGGACTAGCGGGAGGGCGGGGGCCAAAAACATTCAGTACTTC
CASSIVGTSGRAGAKNIQYF
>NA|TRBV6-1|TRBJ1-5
TGTGCCAGCAGTGAACTAGGGGGTAGCAATCAGCCCCAGCATTTT
CASSELGGSNQPQHF
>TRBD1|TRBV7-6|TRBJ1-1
TGTGCCAGTTCAGGGGGTACTGAAGCTTTCTTT
CASSGGTEAFF
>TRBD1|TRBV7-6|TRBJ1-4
TGTGCCAGCAGCTCCGCGACAGGGAAGTTCTCCGAACTGTTTTTT
CASSSATGKFSELFF
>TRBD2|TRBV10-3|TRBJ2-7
TGTGCCATCAGTGAGATGCCGGGAGGGTATCCCTACGAGCAGTACTTC
CAISEMPGGYPYEQYF
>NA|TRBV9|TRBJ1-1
TGTGCCAGCAGCGTAGTATGGAACACTGAAGCTTTCTTT
CASSVVWNTEAFF
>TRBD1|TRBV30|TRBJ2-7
TGTGCCTGGAGTGTGGGGACAGGGAGGTACGAGCAGTACTTC
CAWSVGTGRYEQYF
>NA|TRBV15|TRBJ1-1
TGTGCCACCAGCAGAGATACTAAAGTCGTAAGGCCTTTCTTT
CATSRDTKVVRPFF
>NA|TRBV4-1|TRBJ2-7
TGCGCCAGCAGCCAAGATCGGGCAGCGGTCTACGAGCAGTACTTC
CASSQDRAAVYEQYF
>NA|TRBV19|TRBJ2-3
TGTGCCAGTAGTATGAGAGGGGGATATAGCACAGATACGCAGTATTTT
CASSMRGGYSTDTQYF
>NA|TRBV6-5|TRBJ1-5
TGTGCCAGCAGTTACTCGCGGAATCAGCCCCAGCATTTT
CASSYSRNQPQHF
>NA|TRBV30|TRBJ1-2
TGTGCCTGGAGTATGCGGGATGACTATGGCTACACCTTC
CAWSMRDDYGYTF
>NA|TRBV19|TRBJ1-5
TGTGCCAGTAGTGCGGGACTTTATAGCAATCAGCCCCAGCATTTT
CASSAGLYSNQPQHF
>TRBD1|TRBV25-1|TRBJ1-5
TGTGCCAGCAGTGAAGGGACAGGGGATAGCAATCAGCCCCAGCATTTT
CASSEGTGDSNQPQHF
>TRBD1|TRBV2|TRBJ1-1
TGTGCCAGCAGTGCGCGGACAGGGGGTTATGGAGATATAGCTTTCTTT
CASSARTGGYGDIAFF
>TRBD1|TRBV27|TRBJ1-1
TGTGCCAGCAGTCACACGCCTCGATCCGACAGGGGGCGGGAAGCTTTCTTT
CASSHTPRSDRGREAFF
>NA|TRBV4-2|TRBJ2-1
TGTGCCAGCAGCCAAGAAAAGGGGACTCCTCCCCCCTACAATGAGCAGTTCTTC
CASSQEKGTPPPYNEQFF
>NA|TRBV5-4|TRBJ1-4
TGTGCCAGCAGCTCGACAGATAATAATGAAAAACTGTTTTTT
CASSSTDNNEKLFF
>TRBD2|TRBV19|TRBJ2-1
TGTGCCAGTAGTATAGCGGGGGGACCAAGTAATGAGCAGTTCTTC
CASSIAGGPSNEQFF
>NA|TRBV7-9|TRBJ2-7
TGTGCCAGCAGCTTACCCCCCTCGCCACACTCCTACGAGCAGTACTTC
CASSLPPSPHSYEQYF